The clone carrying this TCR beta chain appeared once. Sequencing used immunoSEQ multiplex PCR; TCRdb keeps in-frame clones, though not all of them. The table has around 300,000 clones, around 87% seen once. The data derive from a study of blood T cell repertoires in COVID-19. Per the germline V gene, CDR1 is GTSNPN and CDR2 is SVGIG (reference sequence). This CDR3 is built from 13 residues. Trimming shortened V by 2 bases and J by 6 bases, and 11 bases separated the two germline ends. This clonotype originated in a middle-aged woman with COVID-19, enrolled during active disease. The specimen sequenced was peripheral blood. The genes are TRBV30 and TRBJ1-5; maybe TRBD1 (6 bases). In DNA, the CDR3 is TGTGCCTGGAGTACAGGGAGCCCTCAGCCCCAGCATTTT. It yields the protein CAWSTGSPQPQHF.